This T cell receptor beta chain was sequenced for a study of blood T cell repertoires in COVID-19 (dated by TCRdb to the early 2020s). Regarding the research as a whole: The collaborator samples originated in the United States, Italy and Spain and spanned the acute and convalescent phases of COVID-19. The material from the prospective study consisted of cDNA or gDNA derived from T cells, B-cell-depleted T cells, or PBMCs. Deeply sampled blood TCRbeta repertoires from subjects exposed to, actively infected with, or recovered from COVID-19 were included in the dataset. The repertoires were made available in a free public database intended to serve as a resource for research on the immune response to SARS-CoV-2. Samples came from the ongoing ImmuneRACE study (first 160 participants) plus 1,254 subjects from 6 global collaborators. Nearly every sample came with metadata listing a de-identified subject ID, COVID-19 status, age in years and sex. Where available, HLA class I and class II types were taken from metadata supplied by the sample provider and were not determined by assay-based typing. General study outcomes and caveats: The amount of clinical and demographic metadata varied by source and participant and was provided uncurated.

The germline V gene (reference sequence) gives CDR1 as LNHDA and CDR2 as SQIVND. The cysteine opens and the phenylalanine closes a CDR3 of 19 amino acids. CDR3 DNA is the only sequence kept; it has 57 bases, read in frame from the first base. V is trimmed back by 3 bases and J by 0 bases, and the junction contains 11 bases that no gene match accounts for. TCRbeta CDR3 regions were amplified from genomic DNA using the immunoSEQ Assay, a bias-controlled multiplex PCR. As for the authors' bioinformatics: Nucleated cell counts per sample were estimated from amplification of reference gene primers within the assay. To quantify the absolute abundance of each unique TCRbeta CDR3 rearrangement, sequence reads were collapsed and filtered. Productive Simpson clonality was computed per sample as the square root of Simpson's diversity index over productive rearrangements. TCRdb carries this immuneACCESS record with in-frame sequences only. Its versions omit some clonotypes, under half of them owing to an unresolved V gene in the studies checked, with the rest unexplained. Clone size and the V and J calls come from that table; the DNA yielded D and trimming. Across this sample there are around 190,000 clones, with approximately 85% seen only once. The top ten clonotypes cover roughly 8% of the sample.

With regard to this clone: Its antigen is not yet known. Qualities for individual bases were not recorded, and no much larger clone is one base off.

Each collaborating institution followed its own protocols to collect whole blood in K2EDTA tubes. For TCRbeta analysis, collaborator samples were shipped as frozen whole blood, as isolated PBMCs, or as DNA extracted from either sample type. Rearrangement joined TRBV19 to TRBJ1-5; TRBD1 lines up with 10 middle nucleotides. The receptor's source is a woman aged 55-69 years with acute or convalescent COVID-19. Sequencing input: peripheral blood. The CDR3 has the sequence CASSIRTGGTSYSNQPQHF. In nucleotides, the sequence is TGTGCCAGTAGTATCAGGACAGGGGGGACTTCGTATAGCAATCAGCCCCAGCATTTT. With the portions outside the CDR3 filled from the reference TRBV19 and TRBJ1-5 genes, the complete variable region becomes DGGITQSPKYLFRKEGQNVTLSCEQNLNHDAMYWYRQDPGQGLRLIYYSQIVNDFQKGDIAEGYSVSREKKESFPLTVTSAQKNPTAFYLCASSIRTGGTSYSNQPQHFGDGTRLSIL.